These 21 T cell receptor beta chains share one sample of origin, sequenced in a study of T cell changes during pregnancy in multiple sclerosis. Sequencing used immunoSEQ multiplex PCR; TCRdb keeps in-frame clones, though not all of them. Here the sample spans about 42,000 clones, 84% being singletons. The specimen was CD4+ T cells from peripheral blood mononuclear cells, collected before pregnancy. The receptors originated from a female donor with multiple sclerosis, enrolled in a pregnancy study.

The gene calls are TRBV29-1 and TRBJ2-7; D perhaps matches TRBD1 (6 bases). The V and J ends lost 6 bases and 2 bases respectively, with 14 bases between them. Per germline, CDR1 SQVTM and CDR2 ANQGSEA. There are 13 residues in the CDR3. CDR3 nucleotide sequence: TGCAGCGTCCAGACAGGCTATACCTACGAGCAGTACTTC. It is translated as CSVQTGYTYEQYF.

This clone has just one count. The J gene is TRBJ1-2, the V gene TRBV25-1, with TRBD1 as a possible D gene (6 bases). CDR3 length: 16 residues. Trimming pared 1 base from V and 0 bases from J, leaving 12 bases between. Per germline, CDR1 MGHDK and CDR2 SYGVNS. The CDR3 spells CASSEWDTGSNYGYTF. CDR3 bases: TGTGCCAGCAGTGAATGGGACACAGGATCTAACTATGGCTACACCTTC.

This clone was counted once. The V and J genes are TRBV29-1 and TRBJ2-7; the match to TRBD1 covers 9 bases. Unmatched junction bases numbered 1, after V lost 4 bases and J lost 0 bases. Germline V gene lookup returns CDR1 SQVTM and CDR2 ANQGSEA. There are 13 residues in the CDR3. The CDR3 reads CSVGQGDSYEQYF. The DNA for the CDR3 is TGCAGCGTTGGACAGGGGGACTCCTACGAGCAGTACTTC.

This clone occurred once. The chain combines TRBV7-9 with TRBJ1-2; TRBD1 agrees at 8 bases. Germline V gene data show CDR1 as SEHNR and CDR2 as FQNEAQ (reference sequence). The ends lost 0 bases at V and 2 bases at J; junction bases unmatched: 2. This CDR3 is built from 15 residues. CDR3 sequence: CASSLAGTGNYGYTF. The CDR3 DNA reads TGTGCCAGCAGCTTAGCCGGGACAGGAAACTATGGCTACACCTTC.

This chain uses TRBV5-1 with TRBJ2-7; TRBD1 agrees at 7 bases. V lost 4 bases, J lost 3 bases, and 7 bases stayed unmatched. Germline CDR1 and CDR2: SGHRS and YFSETQ. The CDR3 spans 14 residues. CDR3 sequence: CASSLTGISYEQYF. The CDR3 DNA follows: TGCGCCAGCAGCCTGACAGGGATCAGCTACGAGCAGTACTTC.

This clone was picked up one time. The chain has TRBV27 and TRBJ1-2; tentative D call: TRBD1 (5 bases). V was clipped by 4 bases and J by 8 bases, with 17 bases between them. The CDR3 contains 14 residues. The V gene's germline CDR1 is MNHEY and CDR2 SMNVEV (reference sequence). In DNA, the CDR3 is TGTGCCAGCAGTTCCCGGGCCCACAGGATAGGCTACACCTTC. It encodes CASSSRAHRIGYTF.

The V gene is TRBV19, the J gene TRBJ2-7; weak D call: TRBD1 (6 bases). CDR3 length: 14 residues. V lost 5 bases to trimming and J lost 2 bases, with 13 bases between them. Germline values: CDR1 LNHDA, CDR2 SQIVND (reference sequence). For the CDR3, the DNA is TGTGCCAGTAGTTCCGGACAGAGCCCCTACGAGCAGTACTTC. Translated: CASSSGQSPYEQYF.

The chain carries TRBV7-9 and TRBJ1-2; 10 nucleotides line up with TRBD1. The J segment lost 6 bases and the V segment lost 3 bases, leaving 7 bases of the junction unmatched. The CDR3 consists of 15 residues. The germline gives CDR1 SEHNR, CDR2 FQNEAQ (reference sequence). The CDR3 nucleotides read TGTGCCAGCAGCTTCGACAGGGGGCCGAGAGATGGCTACACCTTC. Its protein product is CASSFDRGPRDGYTF. Looking up the rest from reference TRBV7-9 and TRBJ1-2 gives the full variable domain: DTGVSQNPRHKITKRGQNVTFRCDPISEHNRLYWYRQTLGQGPEFLTYFQNEAQLEKSRLLSDRFSAERPKGSFSTLEIQRTEQGDSAMYLCASSFDRGPRDGYTFGSGTRLTVV.

This clone was recorded once. The chain recombines TRBV6-5 with TRBJ2-7; 9 nucleotides align to TRBD2. CDR3 length: 14 residues. In germline, CDR1 is MNHEY, CDR2 SVGAGI. V shed 4 bases and J 3 bases; nucleotides not matched to a gene: 4. The DNA for the CDR3 is TGTGCCAGCAGTTCGACTAGCGGAAACTACGAGCAGTACTTC. Its protein product is CASSSTSGNYEQYF.

The V call is TRBV10-2, the J call TRBJ1-1, with no clear D. Germline assignment: CDR1 WSHSY and CDR2 SAAADI. The CDR3 is made up of 13 amino acids. V lost 5 bases and J lost 1, with 8 bases in between. DNA of the CDR3: TGCGCCAGCAGTCCGAGTCAGAACACTGAAGCTTTCTTT. Protein product: CASSPSQNTEAFF.

This clone was observed a few times. This chain joins TRBV6-5 and TRBJ1-1; D is ambiguous. Trimming left V 1 base short and J 4 bases short, with 7 bases between. This CDR3 comprises 13 residues. The germline gives CDR1 MNHEY, CDR2 SVGAGI. CDR3 sequence reads: CASSYFRGTEAFF. CDR3 in DNA: TGTGCCAGCAGTTACTTTCGGGGCACTGAAGCTTTCTTT.

This clone was observed once. V gene TRBV2 combines with J gene TRBJ2-5; 7 bases are a match to TRBD2. CDR1 SNHLY and CDR2 FYNNEI come from the germline V gene. The CDR3 has 15 amino acids. Losses at the gene ends were 3 bases for V and 4 bases for J; bases not matched to a gene: 8. The CDR3 loop reads CASSDYGGEGETQYF. The CDR3 bases are TGTGCCAGCAGTGATTATGGGGGGGAAGGAGAGACCCAGTACTTC. The whole variable domain, filled in from reference TRBV2 and TRBJ2-5, reads EPEVTQTPSHQVTQMGQEVILRCVPISNHLYFYWYRQILGQKVEFLVSFYNNEISEKSEIFDDQFSVERPDGSNFTLKIRSTKLEDSAMYFCASSDYGGEGETQYFGPGTRLLVL.

The V and J genes are TRBV7-9 and TRBJ2-7, with D maybe TRBD2 (6 bases). Trimming left V 2 bases short and J 2 bases short, with 10 bases between. This CDR3 has 14 amino acids. Germline assignment: CDR1 SEHNR and CDR2 FQNEAQ (reference sequence). CDR3 nucleotides: TGTGCCAGCAGCTTAACTAGCTCCCCCTACGAGCAGTACTTC. Its protein product is CASSLTSSPYEQYF.

CDR3 in amino acids: CASNQGAITEAFF. In DNA, the CDR3 is TGTGCCAGCAATCAGGGGGCAATCACTGAAGCTTTCTTT. The chain couples TRBV2 to TRBJ1-1, with 8 bases aligning to TRBD1. Looked up from germline, CDR1 is SNHLY and CDR2 is FYNNEI. There are 13 residues in the CDR3. Trimming removed 7 bases from V and 4 bases from J; junction bases left unmatched: 5.

The rearrangement joins TRBV7-8 to TRBJ2-2; D may be TRBD2 (5 bases). The germline V gene encodes CDR1 SGHVS and CDR2 FQNEAQ. Trimming took off 7 bases at V and 2 bases at J, with 23 bases between the two ends. The CDR3 totals 18 residues. The CDR3 DNA follows: TGTGCCAGCACCACCCTTCGGGGTCGCCGGGTAAACACCGGGGAGCTGTTTTTT. Residues: CASTTLRGRRVNTGELFF.

The V call is TRBV29-1, the J call TRBJ1-5, with no clear D. Per germline, CDR1 SQVTM and CDR2 ANQGSEA. The CDR3 is made up of 14 amino acids. Trimming took 3 bases from V and 2 from J, leaving 11 bases between them. CDR3 in DNA: TGCAGCGTTGAGGAGGGCGGCGGCAATCAGCCCCAGCATTTT. Translation: CSVEEGGGNQPQHF.

The chain has TRBV5-1 and TRBJ1-2, with a possible D match to TRBD1 (5 bases). This CDR3 is built from 12 residues. Per the germline V gene, CDR1 is SGHRS and CDR2 is YFSETQ. Trimming shortened V by 9 bases and J by 2 bases, and 11 bases separated the two germline ends. CDR3 sequence reads: CATRQGNYGYTF. For the CDR3, the DNA is TGCGCCACCCGGCAGGGCAACTATGGCTACACCTTC.

The chain is built from TRBV7-9 and TRBJ2-3, with a weak D call TRBD1 (5 bases). CDR3 length equals 17 residues. V lost 4 bases, J lost 5 bases, and 22 bases lay in between. The germline CDR1 and CDR2 sequences are SEHNR and FQNEAQ (reference sequence). The CDR3 is CASSWGYLVGVGDTQYF. CDR3 sequence (DNA): TGTGCCAGCAGCTGGGGCTATTTAGTGGGCGTCGGAGATACGCAGTATTTT.

The genes are TRBV4-2 and TRBJ2-3, with D possibly being TRBD2 (7 bases). The germline gives CDR1 LGHNA, CDR2 YNFKEQ. Trimming cost V 4 bases and J 1 base, with 21 bases left between them. CDR3 length equals 18 residues. CDR3 in DNA: TGTGCCAGCAGCCGCGACCCCGGGACGGGGGGCCGCACAGATACGCAGTATTTT. Protein: CASSRDPGTGGRTDTQYF.

In this sample, this clone turned up a few times. This chain joins TRBV19 and TRBJ1-1; 10 bases are a match to TRBD1. This CDR3 contains 15 residues. V shed 5 bases, J shed 4 bases, and the junction held 7 bases outside the gene matches. Germline CDR1 reads LNHDA; CDR2 reads SQIVND (reference sequence). The CDR3 protein is CASSGRQGAVTEAFF. CDR3 in DNA: TGTGCCAGTAGTGGCCGACAGGGGGCGGTCACTGAAGCTTTCTTT.

V is TRBV2 and J is TRBJ2-1, with D unresolved. This CDR3 has 15 residues. V was cut by 7 bases and J by 9 bases, with 22 bases left in between. The germline CDR1 and CDR2 sequences are SNHLY and FYNNEI. Written as DNA, the CDR3 is TGTGCCAGCACCGCACGCGCGGCGGTGTCCTCTGAGCAGTTCTTC. Amino acids: CASTARAAVSSEQFF.